This T cell receptor (beta chain) was sequenced during a study of OX40 agonist ivuxolimab in advanced cancers. Across the whole study: Hepatocellular carcinoma, melanoma, renal cell or head and neck cancer occurred in dose-escalation patients. Males comprised 70% to 90% of the group, whose mean age was 60 years (range about 23 to 80).

Germline assignment: CDR1 MGHRA and CDR2 YSYEKL. The CDR3 contains 14 residues. Trimming removed 0 bases at V and 4 bases at J, with 9 bases between. Blood was sampled at baseline, cycle 4 day 1, and cycle 7 day 1. Clones were sequenced by immunoSEQ multiplex PCR, and TCRdb holds only the in-frame ones, with some missing. The table has 50,000 to 65,000 clones, roughly four fifths seen once. The chain joins TRBV4-1 to TRBJ1-2; the D is unclear. The source material was CD4+ or CD8+ T cells sorted from blood, sampled in a trial of the OX40 agonist ivuxolimab. This clonotype originated in an adult with an advanced solid tumor such as melanoma, head and neck, liver or kidney cancer. The CDR3 region has the DNA TGCGCCAGCAGCCAAGAGGCGGGCCTCTATGGCTACACCTTC. The encoded protein is CASSQEAGLYGYTF.